These 31 T cell receptor beta chains originate from one sample sequenced in a study of STAT5B mutations in CD4+ large granular lymphocyte leukemia. Clones were read by immunoSEQ multiplex PCR, and TCRdb kept only the in-frame ones, dropping some. The sample carries under 35,000 clones, more than 75% recorded once. Sequencing was carried out using CD4+ T cells from blood buffy coats. These receptors were collected from a human donor in good health.

The rearrangement joins TRBV10-1 to TRBJ2-3, with 8 nucleotides matching TRBD1. Germline V CDR1 and CDR2: WNHNN, SYGVQD (reference sequence). After removal of 6 bases from V and 14 bases from J, the junction contained 13 bases not matched to a gene. The CDR3 has 13 residues. CDR3 sequence reads: CASRPYGQGPTYF. DNA for the CDR3: TGCGCCAGCAGACCCTACGGACAGGGCCCTACGTATTTT.

The V and J genes are TRBV19 and TRBJ1-3, with a possible D match to TRBD1 (5 bases). The CDR3 has 14 amino acids. Trimming took 3 bases from V and 6 from J, leaving 12 bases between them. CDR1 is LNHDA, CDR2 SQIVND, per germline (reference sequence). CDR3 DNA sequence: TGTGCCAGTAGTATCCAGGGAATGAAAAACACCATATATTTT. This sequence encodes CASSIQGMKNTIYF. Variable domain in full (rest from reference TRBV19 and TRBJ1-3): DGGITQSPKYLFRKEGQNVTLSCEQNLNHDAMYWYRQDPGQGLRLIYYSQIVNDFQKGDIAEGYSVSREKKESFPLTVTSAQKNPTAFYLCASSIQGMKNTIYFGEGSWLTVV.

This chain connects TRBV5-6 to TRBJ2-2; either TRBD1 or TRBD2 may fit D (6 bases each). The CDR3 totals 18 residues. V lost 5 bases and J lost 2, with 22 bases in between. Germline V lookup: CDR1 SGHDT, CDR2 YYEEEE. CDR3 loop: CASRGGVGGPLNTGELFF. The CDR3 DNA reads TGTGCCAGCAGGGGGGGCGTTGGAGGACCTCTCAACACCGGGGAGCTGTTTTTT.

The chain combines TRBV7-9 with TRBJ1-2; the D gene is possibly TRBD1 (6 bases). The CDR3 is 12 residues long. From germline, CDR1 is SEHNR and CDR2 FQNEAQ (reference sequence). The V end was cut by 4 bases, the J end by 14 bases, with 17 bases between. The CDR3 loop is CASSSEGTPLTF. The CDR3 DNA is TGTGCCAGCAGCTCGGAGGGGACACCTCTGACCTTC. The full variable domain, rest sourced from reference TRBV7-9 and TRBJ1-2, is DTGVSQNPRHKITKRGQNVTFRCDPISEHNRLYWYRQTLGQGPEFLTYFQNEAQLEKSRLLSDRFSAERPKGSFSTLEIQRTEQGDSAMYLCASSSEGTPLTFGSGTRLTVV.

This clone is a singleton in its sample. The J gene is TRBJ2-5, the V gene TRBV19; 8 bases line up with TRBD2. CDR1 is LNHDA, CDR2 SQIVND, per germline (reference sequence). This CDR3 is built from 15 residues. Trimming took 3 bases from V and 4 from J; bases not matched to a gene: 7. The DNA of the CDR3 is TGTGCCAGTAGTATCCGGCTAGCGGGTGCAGAGACCCAGTACTTC. It is translated as CASSIRLAGAETQYF.

This clone was seen only a few times. The genes are TRBV21-1 and TRBJ1-1. TRBV21-1 is termed a pseudogene. CDR3 length: 17 residues. This chain's CDR3 is CASSKPRRGHLNTEAFF. The CDR3 DNA sequence: TGTGCCAGCAGCAAACCGAGGCGGGGTCACCTTAACACTGAAGCTTTCTTT.

This clone appeared a few times. The gene calls are TRBV19 and TRBJ2-5; D call uncertain. Germline values: CDR1 LNHDA, CDR2 SQIVND (reference sequence). The V gene lost 6 bases and the J gene lost 1 base, with 3 bases spanning the gap. CDR3 size: 11 residues. CDR3 sequence: CASSFQETQYF. The CDR3 DNA follows: TGTGCCAGTAGCTTCCAAGAGACCCAGTACTTC.

V usage is TRBV30 and J usage is TRBJ2-3; perhaps TRBD1 as D (5 bases). Germline CDR1 and CDR2: GTSNPN and SVGIG (reference sequence). V was cut by 4 bases and J by 2 bases, with 16 bases left in between. This CDR3 region has 15 residues. DNA for the CDR3: TGTGCCTGGAATCTCCTGGACAATCCCACAGATACGCAGTATTTT. Its translation: CAWNLLDNPTDTQYF.

The rearrangement uses TRBV18 and TRBJ1-1, with D perhaps TRBD1 (5 bases). Trimming took off 8 bases at V and 5 bases at J, with 18 bases between the two ends. From germline, CDR1 is KGHSH and CDR2 LQKENI. The CDR3 contains 14 residues. Here the CDR3 DNA reads TGTGCCAGCAAACAGGTCGGGGTAAGGACTGAAGCTTTCTTT. Amino acids: CASKQVGVRTEAFF.

The V gene is TRBV6-6, the J gene TRBJ2-1, with 12 positions matching TRBD2. CDR1 MNHNY and CDR2 SVGAGI come from the germline V gene (reference sequence). The CDR3 extends over 16 amino acids. With V trimmed by 4 bases and J by 7 bases, 8 bases remained unmatched. The CDR3 protein is CASSSALAGGRNEQFF. Written as DNA, the CDR3 is TGTGCCAGCAGTTCCGCCCTAGCGGGGGGGCGGAATGAGCAGTTCTTC.

This clone came up a few times. V usage is TRBV27 and J usage is TRBJ1-2; D is possibly TRBD1 (6 bases). Germline loops: CDR1 MNHEY, CDR2 SMNVEV (reference sequence). This CDR3 has 14 amino acids. V was clipped by 5 bases and J by 8 bases, with 18 bases between them. The CDR3 DNA is TGTGCCAGCAGTCCAAGGACAGCGGGGGGGGGCTACACCTTC. Its translation: CASSPRTAGGGYTF.

This chain joins TRBV28 and TRBJ2-7; the match to TRBD2 covers 9 bases. This CDR3 is 14 amino acids long. CDR1 and CDR2 from the germline V gene are MDHEN and SYDVKM. V dropped 5 bases and J dropped 6; count of bases not matched to a gene: 8. Here the CDR3 reads CASSMSSGSSEQYF. For the CDR3, the DNA is TGTGCCAGCAGTATGAGTAGCGGGAGTAGCGAGCAGTACTTC.

This chain joins TRBV9 and TRBJ2-7, with D perhaps TRBD1 or TRBD2 (5 bases each). Trimming shortened V by 0 bases and J by 9 bases, and 13 bases separated the two germline ends. CDR3 length: 13 residues. Germline-derived CDR1 and CDR2 are SGDLS and YYNGEE. The CDR3 region is CASSVGGGLVQYF. The CDR3 nucleotides are TGTGCCAGCAGCGTAGGGGGCGGGCTCGTGCAGTACTTC.

The chain employs TRBV30 and TRBJ2-7; D ambiguous. Looked up from germline, CDR1 is GTSNPN and CDR2 is SVGIG (reference sequence). The CDR3 sequence is 12 residues long. V gave up 2 bases and J gave up 2 bases, with 7 bases separating them. DNA for the CDR3: TGTGCCTGGAGTTCCCGCCCCTACGAGCAGTACTTC. This sequence encodes CAWSSRPYEQYF.

The V and J genes are TRBV30 and TRBJ2-7; tentatively, D is TRBD1 (6 bases). The CDR3 is 15 residues long. In germline, CDR1 is GTSNPN, CDR2 SVGIG (reference sequence). V lost 0 bases, J lost 0 bases, and 12 bases lay in between. CDR3 in DNA: TGTGCCTGGAGTGTTGGGGGCTCAAGCTCCTACGAGCAGTACTTC. As protein: CAWSVGGSSSYEQYF. The variable domain in full, with the rest retrieved from reference TRBV30 and TRBJ2-7, is SQTIHQWPATLVQPVGSPLSLECTVEGTSNPNLYWYRQAAGRGLQLLFYSVGIGQISSEVPQNLSASRPQDRQFILSSKKLLLSDSGFYLCAWSVGGSSSYEQYFGPGTRLTVT.

The CDR3 protein is CASSLGEGNQPQHF. CDR3 bases: TGTGCCAGCAGCTTAGGGGAGGGCAATCAGCCCCAGCATTTT. The gene calls are TRBV7-4 and TRBJ1-5; D gene ambiguous. The CDR3 has 14 amino acids. Trimming stripped 1 base from V and 2 bases from J, with 6 bases between. Germline loops: CDR1 SGHVT, CDR2 SQSDAQ.

V is TRBV7-3 and J is TRBJ2-7; 10 nucleotides line up with TRBD1. From germline, CDR1 is SGHTA and CDR2 FQGTGA. The CDR3 length is 17 residues. Germline trimming cut 7 bases from V and 2 bases from J; bases unmatched to any gene: 14. The CDR3 nucleotides read TGTGCCAGCATTATCGAGGGACGGGGACAGGGGACCTACGAGCAGTACTTC. This sequence encodes CASIIEGRGQGTYEQYF.

The rearrangement joins TRBV19 to TRBJ2-7; 10 bases are shared with TRBD1. V trimming: 5 bases; J trimming: 5 bases; junction bases outside the gene matches: 9. The CDR3 is 15 amino acids. Germline V CDR1 and CDR2: LNHDA, SQIVND (reference sequence). CDR3 protein: CASSPSGTGEHEQYF. The CDR3 DNA reads as TGTGCCAGTAGTCCCTCCGGGACAGGGGAGCACGAGCAGTACTTC. Full variable domain (rest looked up from reference TRBV19 and TRBJ2-7): DGGITQSPKYLFRKEGQNVTLSCEQNLNHDAMYWYRQDPGQGLRLIYYSQIVNDFQKGDIAEGYSVSREKKESFPLTVTSAQKNPTAFYLCASSPSGTGEHEQYFGPGTRLTVT.

The chain links TRBV19 to TRBJ2-3; 7 bases match TRBD2. The CDR3 contains 14 residues. V shed 9 bases and J 1 base; nucleotides not matched to a gene: 7. The germline CDR1 and CDR2 sequences are LNHDA and SQIVND (reference sequence). The CDR3: CASSSGVGTDTQYF. The CDR3 DNA sequence: TGTGCCAGCTCTAGCGGCGTGGGCACAGATACGCAGTATTTT.

This chain links TRBV5-4 with TRBJ1-4, with a weak D call TRBD1 (5 bases). Germline CDR1 is SGHNT and CDR2 is YYREEE (reference sequence). The CDR3 is made up of 15 amino acids. Trimming removed 4 bases at V and 6 bases at J, with 16 bases between. The CDR3 loop reads CASSPDRTLDEKLFF. CDR3 nucleotides: TGTGCCAGCAGCCCCGACAGAACGCTTGATGAAAAACTGTTTTTT.

The chain employs TRBV5-1 and TRBJ2-3; the match to TRBD2 covers 12 bases. CDR1 is SGHRS and CDR2 is YFSETQ in the germline V gene. Germline trimming cut 2 bases from V and 5 bases from J; bases unmatched to any gene: 9. This CDR3 is built from 17 residues. CDR3 nucleotides: TGCGCCAGCAGCTTTGGGCTTGCTAGCGGGGGGGGAGATACGCAGTATTTT. The encoded protein is CASSFGLASGGGDTQYF. Filled out from reference TRBV5-1 and TRBJ2-3, the complete variable domain reads KAGVTQTPRYLIKTRGQQVTLSCSPISGHRSVSWYQQTPGQGLQFLFEYFSETQRNKGNFPGRFSGRQFSNSRSEMNVSTLELGDSALYLCASSFGLASGGGDTQYFGPGTRLTVL.

The V and J genes are TRBV5-1 and TRBJ1-2; 11 bases agree with TRBD1. V shed 3 bases and J 6 bases; nucleotides not matched to a gene: 4. The germline V gene encodes CDR1 SGHRS and CDR2 YFSETQ. The CDR3 has 14 amino acids. The CDR3 loop is CASSSDRGQDGYTF. The DNA of the CDR3 is TGCGCCAGCAGCTCGGACAGGGGGCAGGATGGCTACACCTTC.

This chain connects TRBV6-5 to TRBJ2-7; 7 bases are shared with TRBD1. The CDR3 loop spans 13 amino acids. With 10 bases clipped from V and 5 bases from J, the junction kept 11 bases outside the gene matches. CDR1 is MNHEY and CDR2 is SVGAGI in the germline V gene. CDR3 sequence: CAIPGDSEDEQYF. The CDR3 coding sequence is TGTGCCATTCCCGGGGACAGTGAAGACGAGCAGTACTTC.

V gene TRBV29-1 combines with J gene TRBJ2-3; D may be TRBD1 or TRBD2 (5 bases each). This CDR3 has 14 residues. Trimming took off 3 bases at V and 4 bases at J, with 14 bases between the two ends. Germline V gene sequence: CDR1 SQVTM, CDR2 ANQGSEA. CDR3 loop: CSVEGEGSADTQYF. The DNA for the CDR3 is TGCAGCGTTGAGGGGGAAGGGTCTGCAGATACGCAGTATTTT.

The CDR3 loop reads CASSFERPGYEQYF. The CDR3 nucleotides are TGTGCCAGCAGTTTTGAGAGGCCAGGGTACGAGCAGTACTTC. The V call is TRBV27, the J call TRBJ2-7; a possible D gene is TRBD1 (5 bases). Germline CDR1 reads MNHEY; CDR2 reads SMNVEV (reference sequence). Trimming left V 3 bases short and J 4 bases short, with 13 bases between. The CDR3 has 14 amino acids.

The chain is built from TRBV29-1 and TRBJ2-4, with D tentatively TRBD1 (6 bases). CDR3 size: 13 residues. V was trimmed by 4 bases and J by 1 base, leaving 8 bases between them. Germline V gene sequence: CDR1 SQVTM, CDR2 ANQGSEA. CDR3 DNA sequence: TGCAGCGTTGCACAGGGCGCCAAAAACATTCAGTACTTC. Translating it yields CSVAQGAKNIQYF.

The CDR3 spells CASSLRDTGELFF. CDR3 nucleotide sequence: TGTGCCAGCAGCTTAAGAGACACCGGGGAGCTGTTTTTT. The rearrangement links TRBV5-6 to TRBJ2-2; no clear D gene. The CDR3 totals 13 residues. Germline V CDR1 and CDR2: SGHDT, YYEEEE. Trimming removed 2 bases from V and 3 bases from J, with 5 bases in between.

The chain carries TRBV7-2 and TRBJ2-5, with no clear D. V shed 1 base and J shed 2 bases, with 11 bases lying between them. From germline, CDR1 is SGHTA and CDR2 FQGNSA. The CDR3 covers 15 residues. CDR3 nucleotides: TGTGCCAGCAGCTTAGAGGGTCGACCTCAAGAGACCCAGTACTTC. This gives the protein CASSLEGRPQETQYF.

This chain joins TRBV5-1 and TRBJ2-1, with 13 nucleotides matching TRBD2. V trimming: 5 bases; J trimming: 3 bases; junction bases outside the gene matches: 5. The CDR3 runs to 16 residues. Germline V CDR1 and CDR2: SGHRS, YFSETQ. Here the CDR3 reads CASRRTSGGVYNEQFF. As DNA, the CDR3 is TGCGCCAGCAGGCGGACTAGCGGGGGAGTCTACAATGAGCAGTTCTTC.

Only a few counts were recorded for this clone. The chain joins TRBV18 to TRBJ2-3, with 16 positions matching TRBD2. The CDR3 contains 16 residues. V gave up 3 bases and J gave up 4 bases; unmatched junction bases: 1. Germline V gives CDR1 KGHSH, CDR2 LQKENI. The CDR3 DNA is TGTGCCAGCTCACCGGGACTAGCGGGAGGGCCAGATACGCAGTATTTT. Translating it yields CASSPGLAGGPDTQYF.

The chain recombines TRBV5-1 with TRBJ1-2; D is unresolved. Germline assignment: CDR1 SGHRS and CDR2 YFSETQ. V was shortened by 5 bases and J by 3 bases, with 11 bases between the two germline ends. CDR3 size: 13 residues. CDR3 in DNA: TGCGCCAGCAGACCAGCTACCCACTATGGCTACACCTTC. As protein: CASRPATHYGYTF.